The 7 T cell receptor beta chains listed next were all sequenced from one sample in a study of Graves' ophthalmopathy and Graves' hyperthyroidism. Amplification of the TCR beta CDR3 regions used RNA transcripts (as template). First-round RT-PCR employed HTBI primers, with a second-round multiplex PCR after it. Each CDR3 protein gets one entry after TCRdb re-called the multiplex PCR reads with MiXCR. The sample has some 250,000 distinct CDR3 sequences, around 42% seen once. The sample comprised peripheral blood. The source is an adult man with Graves' ophthalmopathy.

The CDR3 DNA sequence: TGTGCCAGCAGCCCTCAAGGTACACCGGGACAGATAAATTCACCCCTCCACTTT. This encodes CASSPQGTPGQINSPLHF. The rearrangement joins TRBV7-8 to TRBJ1-6; 7 bases agree with TRBD1. CDR3 length: 18 amino acids. Trimming removed 5 bases from V and 7 bases from J; junction bases left unmatched: 17. In germline, CDR1 is SGHVS, CDR2 FQNEAQ.

The chain employs TRBV6-1 and TRBJ2-5; 7 positions agree with TRBD1. Trimming took 3 bases from V and 4 from J; bases not matched to a gene: 11. The CDR3 is made up of 16 amino acids. The germline V gene has CDR1 MNHNS and CDR2 SASEGT. CDR3 nucleotides: TGTGCCAGCAGTGACCGACAGGGACGAGGTGGAGAGACCCAGTACTTC. It yields the protein CASSDRQGRGGETQYF.

V is TRBV5-1 and J is TRBJ2-7; tentatively, D is TRBD2 (6 bases). CDR1 and CDR2 (germline): SGHRS, YFSETQ. CDR3 size: 15 residues. Trimming pared 0 bases from V and 3 bases from J, leaving 13 bases between. The CDR3 reads CASSLVQGLSYEQYF. The CDR3 DNA reads as TGCGCCAGCAGCTTGGTCCAGGGACTGAGCTACGAGCAGTACTTC.

This clonotype was seen a few times. V and J are TRBV7-9 and TRBJ1-5; 7 bases align to TRBD1. Germline V gene sequence: CDR1 SEHNR, CDR2 FQNEAQ (reference sequence). Trimming removed 2 bases from V and 3 bases from J; junction bases left unmatched: 7. The CDR3 loop spans 16 amino acids. The CDR3 nucleotides read TGTGCCAGCAGCTTATGGGCAGGGGGAATCAATCAGCCCCAGCATTTT. This sequence encodes CASSLWAGGINQPQHF.

This chain joins TRBV7-3 and TRBJ2-5; 7 bases match TRBD1. Germline CDR1 SGHTA, CDR2 FQGTGA. The J segment lost 11 bases and the V segment lost 4 bases, leaving 13 bases of the junction unmatched. The CDR3 is 14 amino acids. CDR3 nucleotide sequence: TGTGCCAGCAGCTCACCCCGAGCAGGGGGTACGCAGTACTTC. Protein sequence: CASSSPRAGGTQYF.

The V call is TRBV7-9, the J call TRBJ1-2, with D uncertain. There are 11 residues in the CDR3. V lost 4 bases and J lost 8, with 8 bases in between. Germline V CDR1 and CDR2: SEHNR, FQNEAQ (reference sequence). The CDR3 DNA sequence: TGTGCCAGCAGCTACGGGAGCGGCTACACCTTC. The encoded protein is CASSYGSGYTF.

The chain couples TRBV7-9 to TRBJ1-1; D not resolved. Germline V CDR1 and CDR2: SEHNR, FQNEAQ (reference sequence). Trimming left V 5 bases short and J 6 bases short, with 16 bases between. This CDR3 comprises 14 residues. The CDR3: CASSPDLMTPEAFF. The CDR3 DNA follows: TGTGCCAGCAGCCCGGACTTGATGACCCCTGAAGCTTTCTTT.